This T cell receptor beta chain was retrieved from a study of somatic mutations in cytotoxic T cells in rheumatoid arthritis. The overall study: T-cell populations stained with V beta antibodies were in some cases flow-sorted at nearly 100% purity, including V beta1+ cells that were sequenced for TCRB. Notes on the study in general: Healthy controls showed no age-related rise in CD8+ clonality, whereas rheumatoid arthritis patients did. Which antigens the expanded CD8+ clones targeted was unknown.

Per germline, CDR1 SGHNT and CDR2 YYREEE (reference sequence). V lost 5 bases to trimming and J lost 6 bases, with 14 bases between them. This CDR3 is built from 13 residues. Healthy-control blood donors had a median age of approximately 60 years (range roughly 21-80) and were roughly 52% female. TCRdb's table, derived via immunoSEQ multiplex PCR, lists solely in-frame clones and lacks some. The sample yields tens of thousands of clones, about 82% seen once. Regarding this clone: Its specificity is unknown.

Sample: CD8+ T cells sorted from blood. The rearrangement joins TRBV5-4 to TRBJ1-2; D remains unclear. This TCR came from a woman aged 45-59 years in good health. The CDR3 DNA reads TGTGCCAGCAGGTCGGTCTTCGCAGATGGCTACACCTTC. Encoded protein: CASRSVFADGYTF.